Listed below are T cell receptor beta chains from one sample, sequenced in a study of post-analysis software for immune sequencing data. Using its own MiXCR run on the PCR reads, TCRdb lists one record per CDR3 protein. The sample includes around 440,000 distinct CDR3 sequences, nearly 45% of them seen just once. The sequenced sample was blood. Receptors originate from a girl aged 10-17 years with multiple sclerosis. CDR3s include the opening cysteine and the closing phenylalanine or tryptophan. The D gene is left open where the match is weak. Part of the rows lack a size; the others show once, few, many or a class for expanded clones.

J: TRBJ2-7
V: TRBV25-1
D: TRBD2
size: NA
CDR3: CASSESIRGGVDEQYF
DNA: TGTGCCAGCAGTGAATCAATCCGGGGAGGGGTGGACGAGCAGTACTTC

J: TRBJ1-1
V: TRBV18
D: NA
size: once
CDR3: CASSPSENTEAFF
DNA: TGTGCCAGCTCACCATCGGAGAACACTGAAGCTTTCTTT

J: TRBJ2-6
V: TRBV6-5
D: NA
size: NA
CDR3: CASSYASISGANVLTF
DNA: TGTGCCAGCAGTTACGCAAGTATCTCTGGGGCCAACGTCCTGACTTTC

J: TRBJ2-4
V: TRBV12-3/TRBV12-4
D: NA
size: NA
CDR3: CASSLWGSLAKNIQYF
DNA: TGTGCCAGCAGTTTATGGGGCAGTCTAGCCAAAAACATTCAGTACTTC

J: TRBJ2-5
V: TRBV4-1
D: NA
size: NA
CDR3: CASSQGDGAQETQYF
DNA: TGCGCCAGCAGCCAAGGGGACGGGGCTCAAGAGACCCAGTACTTC

J: TRBJ2-1
V: TRBV6-2/TRBV6-3
D: NA
size: NA
CDR3: CASSYRGTYNEQFF
DNA: TGTGCCAGCAGTTACAGGGGCACCTACAATGAGCAGTTCTTC

J: TRBJ2-1
V: TRBV7-9
D: TRBD2
size: NA
CDR3: CASSFKGGPNNEQFF
DNA: TGTGCCAGCAGCTTCAAGGGAGGGCCTAACAATGAGCAGTTCTTC

J: TRBJ2-1
V: TRBV7-3
D: TRBD2
size: NA
CDR3: CASSLIRAGGRSTEQFF
DNA: TGTGCCAGCAGCTTAATTCGGGCGGGCGGGAGGTCAACCGAGCAGTTCTTC

J: TRBJ2-5
V: TRBV6-5
D: TRBD2
size: NA
CDR3: CASSYSAGGTETQYF
DNA: TGTGCCAGCAGTTACTCAGCGGGAGGAACGGAGACCCAGTACTTC

J: TRBJ2-7
V: TRBV11-2
D: NA
size: NA
CDR3: CASSLTRQALYEQYF
DNA: TGTGCCAGCAGCTTAACCCGACAGGCCCTCTACGAGCAGTACTTC

J: TRBJ2-7
V: TRBV27
D: NA
size: few
CDR3: CASSSTGSNYEQYF
DNA: TGTGCCAGCAGTTCCACCGGGTCGAACTACGAGCAGTACTTC

J: TRBJ1-2
V: TRBV4-1
D: NA
size: once
CDR3: CASSQGGGRDYGYTF
DNA: TGCGCCAGCAGCCAAGGAGGGGGGCGCGACTATGGCTACACCTTC

J: TRBJ2-4
V: TRBV6-1
D: NA
size: NA
CDR3: CASSSGGAAKNIQYF
DNA: TGTGCCAGCAGCTCCGGAGGAGCGGCCAAAAACATTCAGTACTTC

J: TRBJ2-6
V: TRBV12-3/TRBV12-4
D: TRBD1
size: NA
CDR3: CASSLHRGPTGANVLTF
DNA: TGTGCCAGCAGTTTACACAGGGGCCCAACTGGGGCCAACGTCCTGACTTTC

J: TRBJ2-1
V: TRBV11-2
D: NA
size: NA
CDR3: CASSLAPVGFDEQFF
DNA: TGTGCCAGCAGCTTAGCCCCCGTGGGTTTCGATGAGCAGTTCTTC

J: TRBJ2-5
V: TRBV7-2
D: NA
size: NA
CDR3: CASSLVAGSYQETQYF
DNA: TGTGCCAGCAGCTTAGTGGCGGGCTCGTACCAAGAGACCCAGTACTTC

J: TRBJ1-1
V: TRBV7-2
D: NA
size: NA
CDR3: CASRNSYTEAFF
DNA: TGTGCCAGCAGGAACTCTTACACTGAAGCTTTCTTT

J: TRBJ2-7
V: TRBV6-6
D: TRBD2
size: NA
CDR3: CASSPLADTYEQYF
DNA: TGTGCCAGCAGCCCACTAGCGGACACCTACGAGCAGTACTTC

J: TRBJ2-3
V: TRBV10-3
D: NA
size: NA
CDR3: CAISESPGAATDTQYF
DNA: TGTGCCATCAGTGAGTCCCCCGGGGCAGCCACAGATACGCAGTATTTT

J: TRBJ2-1
V: TRBV5-1
D: TRBD1
size: NA
CDR3: CASSLAQGGNVEQFF
DNA: TGCGCCAGCAGCTTGGCACAGGGGGGTAATGTTGAGCAGTTCTTC

J: TRBJ2-5
V: TRBV9
D: TRBD2
size: few
CDR3: CASSVAGAGETQYF
DNA: TGTGCCAGCAGCGTGGCGGGAGCAGGGGAGACCCAGTACTTC

J: TRBJ2-3
V: TRBV12-3/TRBV12-4
D: NA
size: NA
CDR3: CASSLERVGTDTQYF
DNA: TGTGCCAGCAGTTTGGAGAGGGTAGGCACAGATACGCAGTATTTT

J: TRBJ1-2
V: TRBV2
D: TRBD1
size: NA
CDR3: CASRGTGSDFSYTF
DNA: TGTGCCAGCAGGGGGACAGGGAGTGATTTTAGCTACACCTTC

J: TRBJ2-3
V: TRBV24-1
D: TRBD2
size: NA
CDR3: CATSDLTSGRTDTQYF
DNA: TGTGCCACCAGTGATTTGACTAGCGGGAGAACAGATACGCAGTATTTT

J: TRBJ1-4
V: TRBV28
D: NA
size: NA
CDR3: CASRPSGEAINEKLFF
DNA: TGTGCCAGCAGACCGTCCGGGGAGGCAATTAATGAAAAACTGTTTTTT

J: TRBJ2-5
V: TRBV7-9
D: NA
size: few
CDR3: CASSLALREQYF
DNA: TGTGCCAGCAGCTTAGCGCTGAGGGAGCAGTACTTC

J: TRBJ1-2
V: TRBV3-1
D: TRBD1
size: NA
CDR3: CASSFGTGINYGYTF
DNA: TGTGCCAGCAGCTTTGGGACAGGGATTAACTATGGCTACACCTTC

J: TRBJ2-3
V: TRBV6-6
D: NA
size: NA
CDR3: CASRTKDTQYF
DNA: TGTGCCAGCAGGACAAAGGATACGCAGTATTTT

J: TRBJ2-2
V: TRBV15
D: NA
size: NA
CDR3: CATSRDPAAGELFF
DNA: TGTGCCACCAGCAGAGATCCGGCGGCCGGGGAGCTGTTTTTT

J: TRBJ2-5
V: TRBV12-3/TRBV12-4
D: TRBD2
size: NA
CDR3: CASSFGLAKYF
DNA: TGTGCCAGCAGTTTTGGACTAGCGAAGTACTTC

J: TRBJ2-2
V: TRBV13
D: TRBD2
size: NA
CDR3: CASRSLAGEGGELFF
DNA: TGTGCCAGCAGATCACTAGCGGGAGAGGGCGGGGAGCTGTTTTTT

J: TRBJ2-7
V: TRBV20-1
D: NA
size: few
CDR3: CSARGPGSYEQYF
DNA: TGCAGTGCTAGGGGCCCAGGGTCCTACGAGCAGTACTTC

J: TRBJ2-5
V: TRBV7-8
D: NA
size: few
CDR3: CASSQAEETQYF
DNA: TGTGCCAGCAGCCAGGCCGAAGAGACCCAGTACTTC

J: TRBJ2-1
V: TRBV10-3
D: NA
size: NA
CDR3: CAISPTTAGNEQFF
DNA: TGTGCCATCTCCCCGACCACGGCGGGGAATGAGCAGTTCTTC

J: TRBJ1-1
V: TRBV28
D: NA
size: few
CDR3: CATLDSPEAFF
DNA: TGTGCCACCCTGGACAGCCCCGAAGCTTTCTTT

J: TRBJ2-7
V: TRBV29-1
D: NA
size: NA
CDR3: CSGGDGVSYEQYF
DNA: TGCAGCGGGGGGGACGGCGTCTCCTACGAGCAGTACTTC

J: TRBJ2-7
V: TRBV2
D: NA
size: NA
CDR3: CASSDIGAAGLLSYEQYF
DNA: TGTGCCAGCAGTGATATTGGTGCGGCGGGGCTCCTCTCCTACGAGCAGTACTTC

J: TRBJ1-5
V: TRBV5-6
D: NA
size: NA
CDR3: CASSLGQLYSNQPQHF
DNA: TGTGCCAGCAGCTTGGGGCAGCTTTATAGCAATCAGCCCCAGCATTTT

J: TRBJ2-1
V: TRBV6-2/TRBV6-3
D: NA
size: NA
CDR3: CASSLLGAGVYNEQFF
DNA: TGTGCCAGCAGTCTACTGGGGGCTGGGGTTTACAATGAGCAGTTCTTC

J: TRBJ1-1
V: TRBV12-3/TRBV12-4
D: NA
size: once
CDR3: CASSFTPGVTDTEAFF
DNA: TGTGCCAGCAGCTTCACCCCAGGGGTAACGGACACTGAAGCTTTCTTT

J: TRBJ2-5
V: TRBV7-2
D: TRBD1
size: few
CDR3: CASSFYRGETQYF
DNA: TGTGCCAGCAGCTTTTACAGGGGAGAGACCCAGTACTTC